This T cell receptor beta chain was found in a study of cytomegalovirus exposure and HLA in healthy donors. Germline loops: CDR1 DFQATT, CDR2 SNEGSKA (reference sequence). V was shortened by 4 bases and J by 6 bases, with 7 bases between the two germline ends. CDR3 length equals 10 residues. A note on this clone: Its antigen is currently unknown. This specimen includes other DNA sequences encoding the same CDR3.

Study results and limitations: Most CMV-associated TCR beta chains appeared HLA-restricted in a later analysis. Researchers reported that a few CMV-associated chains were confirmed in vitro as CMV antigen-specific. Overall, roughly 160 TCR beta chains were annotated as cytomegalovirus-associated.

60 Vbeta and 13 Jbeta primers were used in PCR. Sequencing was performed with immunoSEQ multiplex PCR; in TCRdb, only in-frame clones are kept and a portion is missing. The data contain around 130,000 clones, 60% to 80% of them singletons. The sequence came from a man between 45 and 60 years old in good health and CMV-seronegative. The chain employs TRBV20-1 and TRBJ2-7; no reliable D call. The sample consisted of PBMCs. The CDR3 here is CSAIRGEQYF. CDR3 sequence (DNA): TGCAGTGCTATTAGAGGCGAGCAGTACTTC.